Below are 23 T cell receptor beta chains sequenced from a single sample in a study of T cells after posttransplantation cyclophosphamide (dated by TCRdb to between 2015 and 2016). Libraries were built with the immunoSEQ multiplex PCR assay. TCRdb limited this immuneACCESS table to in-frame rearrangements with V and J called. A share of clones is missing; checked studies link under half to unresolved V genes, and the rest is unexplained. The table shows some 31,000 clones here, with no singletons. Over 4% of the sample is in the top ten clones. Input material: PBMCs. These receptor sequences come from a woman aged 25 to 45 in good health and a related stem cell transplant donor.

This clone was recorded at least ten times. The V call is TRBV19, the J call TRBJ1-5; the D gene is possibly TRBD1 (5 bases). V lost 7 bases and J 9 bases, leaving 19 bases between the germline ends. The germline V gene encodes CDR1 LNHDA and CDR2 SQIVND (reference sequence). The CDR3 is 14 residues long. The CDR3 protein is CASTPGGALGPQHF. In DNA form, the CDR3 reads TGTGCCAGTACCCCCGGAGGGGCCCTAGGGCCCCAGCATTTT.

The chain recombines TRBV5-1 with TRBJ2-6, with D perhaps TRBD2 (5 bases). Trimming took 0 bases from V and 0 from J, leaving 16 bases between them. The CDR3 has 19 residues. The germline CDR1 and CDR2 sequences are SGHRS and YFSETQ. The CDR3 here is CASSLGMERRSSGANVLTF. The DNA of the CDR3 is TGCGCCAGCAGCTTGGGAATGGAGCGGCGAAGCTCTGGGGCCAACGTCCTGACTTTC. The whole variable domain, remainder taken from reference TRBV5-1 and TRBJ2-6, is KAGVTQTPRYLIKTRGQQVTLSCSPISGHRSVSWYQQTPGQGLQFLFEYFSETQRNKGNFPGRFSGRQFSNSRSEMNVSTLELGDSALYLCASSLGMERRSSGANVLTFGAGSRLTVL.

There are a few counts of this clone. The V gene is TRBV7-2, the J gene TRBJ2-7; no firm D call. V was pared by 4 bases and J by 0 bases, with 10 bases between. This CDR3 has 14 amino acids. Germline V gene lookup returns CDR1 SGHTA and CDR2 FQGNSA. CDR3 loop: CASSSWLDSYEQYF. In DNA, the CDR3 is TGTGCCAGCAGCTCTTGGCTAGACTCCTACGAGCAGTACTTC.

In its sample, this clone was seen many times. The chain is built from TRBV5-1 and TRBJ1-2; D perhaps matches TRBD1 (6 bases). Germline CDR1 and CDR2: SGHRS and YFSETQ. The CDR3 sequence is 13 residues long. V lost 4 bases and J lost 8, with 15 bases in between. CDR3 sequence reads: CASSRDMGEGYTF. The DNA for the CDR3 is TGCGCCAGCAGCCGGGACATGGGGGAAGGCTACACCTTC.

This clone was detected only a few times. The rearrangement uses TRBV7-8 and TRBJ2-7; possible D gene TRBD1, 6 bases. CDR3 length: 14 residues. V was cut by 7 bases and J by 2 bases, with 15 bases left in between. CDR1 is SGHVS and CDR2 is FQNEAQ in the germline V gene. CDR3 amino acids: CASTLQGPPYEQYF. DNA of the CDR3: TGTGCCAGCACCCTACAGGGACCCCCCTACGAGCAGTACTTC.

This clone came up many times. The gene calls are TRBV14 and TRBJ2-7; D is perhaps TRBD1 (5 bases). V lost 3 bases to trimming and J lost 5 bases, with 11 bases between them. Germline CDR1 reads SGHDN; CDR2 reads FVKESK. CDR3 length: 13 amino acids. CDR3 in DNA: TGTGCCAGCAGCCAGGTCGGCAGGGACGAGCAGTACTTC. Protein sequence: CASSQVGRDEQYF.

There are a few counts of this clone. As DNA, the CDR3 is TGCAGCGTAGCTAAGGGGGTAGCCAGCTATGGCTACACCTTC. It yields the protein CSVAKGVASYGYTF. The V gene is TRBV29-1, the J gene TRBJ1-2, with a possible D match to TRBD1 (6 bases). This CDR3 contains 14 residues. The germline gives CDR1 SQVTM, CDR2 ANQGSEA. V was trimmed by 6 bases and J by 4 bases, leaving 18 bases between them.

The CDR3 nucleotides read TGTGCCAGCAGCTTAGCCCCGCCGTTGATGGGGGCCGGCTACACCTTC. It is translated as CASSLAPPLMGAGYTF. The chain carries TRBV7-8 and TRBJ1-2; the D gene is possibly TRBD1 (6 bases). The V end lost 0 bases, the J end lost 8 bases, and 19 bases lay between the germline ends. The CDR3 spans 16 residues. From germline, CDR1 is SGHVS and CDR2 FQNEAQ.

This clone was found many times. V usage is TRBV7-9 and J usage is TRBJ1-2, with 10 bases lining up with TRBD1. Per the germline V gene, CDR1 is SEHNR and CDR2 is FQNEAQ (reference sequence). This CDR3 has 15 residues. Trimming took 5 bases from V and 6 from J; bases not matched to a gene: 9. CDR3 coding DNA: TGTGCCAGCAGCGCGACCGGGACAGGGGTGGATGGCTACACCTTC. Protein sequence: CASSATGTGVDGYTF.

This clone was picked up many times. This chain connects TRBV19 to TRBJ2-7; 13 positions agree with TRBD2. The germline gives CDR1 LNHDA, CDR2 SQIVND (reference sequence). V shed 5 bases and J 4 bases; nucleotides not matched to a gene: 5. CDR3 length equals 15 residues. DNA of the CDR3: TGTGCCAGTAGTGCCCGGACTAGCGGGAGATACGAGCAGTACTTC. It is translated as CASSARTSGRYEQYF.

This clone was seen repeatedly, ten times or more. The genes are TRBV28 and TRBJ1-6; 7 bases are shared with TRBD1. Germline V gene data show CDR1 as MDHEN and CDR2 as SYDVKM. The CDR3 runs to 15 residues. The V segment lost 2 bases and the J segment 8 bases; nucleotides outside the gene matches: 6. The CDR3 loop reads CASSLPTGQDSPLHF. CDR3 nucleotide sequence: TGTGCCAGCAGTTTACCGACAGGGCAAGATTCACCCCTCCACTTT. The whole variable domain, filled in from reference TRBV28 and TRBJ1-6, reads DVKVTQSSRYLVKRTGEKVFLECVQDMDHENMFWYRQDPGLGLRLIYFSYDVKMKEKGDIPEGYSVSREKKERFSLILESASTNQTSMYLCASSLPTGQDSPLHFGNGTRLTVT.

This clone was found many times. V gene TRBV10-3 combines with J gene TRBJ2-7, with D perhaps TRBD2 (7 bases). CDR1 and CDR2 (germline): ENHRY, SYGVKD. There are 12 residues in the CDR3. Trimming removed 8 bases from V and 4 bases from J, with 12 bases in between. CDR3 sequence (DNA): TGTGCCATCGGGGGGGGGCAGTACGAGCAGTACTTC. It translates to CAIGGGQYEQYF.

This clone was found many times. The chain has TRBV10-3 and TRBJ1-4; the match to TRBD1 covers 8 bases. In germline, CDR1 is ENHRY, CDR2 SYGVKD. This CDR3 comprises 13 residues. V was pared by 6 bases and J by 7 bases, with 4 bases of the junction left unmatched. The CDR3 region is CAIRSGGSEKLFF. The CDR3, as DNA: TGTGCCATCAGGTCAGGGGGCAGTGAAAAACTGTTTTTT.

This clone has at least ten counts. The chain combines TRBV6-2 or TRBV6-3 with TRBJ2-7; D not resolved. The CDR3 extends over 13 amino acids. Per the germline V gene, CDR1 is MNHEY and CDR2 is SVGEGT. V was clipped by 6 bases and J by 1 base, with 10 bases between them. The CDR3 sequence: CASRPPGSYEQYF. In nucleotides, the CDR3 is TGTGCCAGCAGACCCCCCGGGTCCTACGAGCAGTACTTC.

This clone has more than one count but fewer than ten. V gene TRBV30 combines with J gene TRBJ2-5; 8 nucleotides line up with TRBD2. In germline, CDR1 is GTSNPN, CDR2 SVGIG (reference sequence). The CDR3 runs 14 residues. The trim removed 2 bases at V and 0 bases at J, leaving 2 bases unmatched. The chain's CDR3 is CAWSSGGDQETQYF. The CDR3 DNA is TGTGCCTGGAGTAGCGGGGGTGACCAAGAGACCCAGTACTTC.

This clone was picked up a small number of times. The chain carries TRBV25-1 and TRBJ2-1; perhaps TRBD1 as D (6 bases). CDR3 size: 16 residues. The V gene's germline CDR1 is MGHDK and CDR2 SYGVNS. Trimming left V 2 bases short and J 0 bases short, with 11 bases between. CDR3 region: CASSEVDRSSYNEQFF. Here the CDR3 DNA reads TGTGCCAGCAGTGAAGTCGACAGGAGCTCCTACAATGAGCAGTTCTTC.

This rearrangement joins TRBV5-6 to TRBJ1-5; the D gene is possibly TRBD1 (6 bases). The CDR3 runs 13 residues. Germline CDR1 SGHDT, CDR2 YYEEEE. Trimming pared 5 bases from V and 6 bases from J, leaving 12 bases between. The CDR3 nucleotides read TGTGCCAGCAGTACAGGGCGTAGTCAGCCCCAGCATTTT. This gives the protein CASSTGRSQPQHF.

This clone came up many times. For the CDR3, the DNA is TGTGCCAGCAGCTTCGTACAGGGGGTAGTTGAAAAACTGTTTTTT. Its translation: CASSFVQGVVEKLFF. The V call is TRBV7-2, the J call TRBJ1-4; TRBD1 agrees at 8 bases. From germline, CDR1 is SGHTA and CDR2 FQGNSA. V dropped 3 bases and J dropped 7; count of bases not matched to a gene: 7. The CDR3 is 15 residues long.

There are many counts of this clone. The gene calls are TRBV28 and TRBJ2-1; 8 nucleotides match TRBD2. With V trimmed by 1 base and J by 7 bases, 3 bases remained unmatched. This CDR3 contains 14 residues. Looked up from germline, CDR1 is MDHEN and CDR2 is SYDVKM. CDR3 protein: CASSLLQRGNEQFF. The DNA of the CDR3 is TGTGCCAGCAGTTTATTACAGCGGGGGAATGAGCAGTTCTTC.

This clone has at least ten counts. The V gene is TRBV11-3, the J gene TRBJ1-6; 7 nucleotides line up with TRBD1. Germline values: CDR1 SGHNT, CDR2 YENEEA. With 1 base clipped from V and 6 bases from J, the junction kept 9 bases outside the gene matches. The CDR3 has 17 residues. The CDR3 DNA reads as TGTGCCAGCAGCTTAGGGGAGAGGACAGGTGCTAATTCACCCCTCCACTTT. Amino acids: CASSLGERTGANSPLHF.

There are many counts of this clone. The V and J genes are TRBV2 and TRBJ1-2; 8 bases are a match to TRBD1. The CDR3 has 15 residues. Germline V gives CDR1 SNHLY, CDR2 FYNNEI. V gave up 6 bases and J gave up 1 base; unmatched junction bases: 7. The CDR3 sequence is CASRGTGQGNYGYTF. The CDR3 nucleotides read TGTGCCAGCAGGGGGACCGGACAGGGTAACTATGGCTACACCTTC.

This clone is classed as medium-sized (0.01 to 0.1%). The J gene is TRBJ2-7, the V gene TRBV4-2; 9 bases are a match to TRBD2. The CDR3 runs 15 residues. Germline values: CDR1 LGHNA, CDR2 YNFKEQ. V shed 0 bases, J shed 0 bases, and the junction held 0 bases outside the gene matches. The CDR3 loop is CASSQERGGSYEQYF. The DNA of the CDR3 is TGTGCCAGCAGCCAAGAGCGGGGGGGCTCCTACGAGCAGTACTTC.

This clone was observed many times. V and J are TRBV11-2 and TRBJ2-7; D is unclear. This CDR3 has 13 residues. Trimming pared 3 bases from V and 4 bases from J, leaving 10 bases between. Germline assignment: CDR1 SGHAT and CDR2 FQNNGV. CDR3: CASSFLSVYEQYF. CDR3 in DNA: TGTGCCAGCAGCTTCCTTTCTGTGTACGAGCAGTACTTC.